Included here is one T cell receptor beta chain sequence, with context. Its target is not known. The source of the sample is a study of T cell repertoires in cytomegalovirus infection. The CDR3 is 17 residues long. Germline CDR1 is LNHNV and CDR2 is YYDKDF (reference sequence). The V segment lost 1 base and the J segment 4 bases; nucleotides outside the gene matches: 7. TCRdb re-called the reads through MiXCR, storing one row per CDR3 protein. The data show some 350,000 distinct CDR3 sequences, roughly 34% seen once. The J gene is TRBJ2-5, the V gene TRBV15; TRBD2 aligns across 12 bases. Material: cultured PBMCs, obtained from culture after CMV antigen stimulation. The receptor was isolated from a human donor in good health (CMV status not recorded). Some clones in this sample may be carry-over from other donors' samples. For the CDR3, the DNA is TGTGCCACCAGCAGAGCCCCTAGCGGGAGGGGAGGAGAGACCCAGTACTTC. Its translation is CATSRAPSGRGGETQYF.